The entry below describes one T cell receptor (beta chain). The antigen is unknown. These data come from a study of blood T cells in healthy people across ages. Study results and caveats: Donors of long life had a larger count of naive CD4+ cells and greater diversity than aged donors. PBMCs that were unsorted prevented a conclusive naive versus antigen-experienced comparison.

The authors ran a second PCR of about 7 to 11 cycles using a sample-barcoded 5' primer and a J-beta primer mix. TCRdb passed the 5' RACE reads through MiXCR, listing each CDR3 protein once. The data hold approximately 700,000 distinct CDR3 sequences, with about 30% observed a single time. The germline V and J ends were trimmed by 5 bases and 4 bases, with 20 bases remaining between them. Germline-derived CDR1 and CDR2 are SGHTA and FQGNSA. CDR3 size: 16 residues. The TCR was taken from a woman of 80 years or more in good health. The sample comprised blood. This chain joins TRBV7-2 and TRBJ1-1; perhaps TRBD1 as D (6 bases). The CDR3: CASSRGDTGMGTEAFF. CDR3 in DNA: TGTGCCAGCAGCCGTGGGGACACAGGGATGGGCACTGAAGCTTTCTTT.